The sequence of this T cell receptor beta chain was determined in a study of blood T cell repertoires in COVID-19. About the study: Specimens from acute and convalescent COVID-19 originated in the United States, Italy and Spain. T cells, B-cell-depleted T cells, or PBMCs supplied cDNA or gDNA.

Original processing methods: Reference gene primer amplification in the assay estimated nucleated cell counts. Sequencing used immunoSEQ multiplex PCR; TCRdb keeps in-frame clones, though not all of them. Clone size and V and J calls were adopted from that table, with D and trimming inferred from the DNA. This sample carries just under 150,000 clones, approximately 84% of them seen once, and the ten largest clones take less than 3.5%. From germline, CDR1 is LNHDA and CDR2 SQIVND (reference sequence). V lost 3 bases and J lost 12; bases outside the gene matches: 11. CDR3 length: 15 residues. The V call is TRBV19, the J call TRBJ2-1; 10 nucleotides line up with TRBD1. This TCR came from a human donor with acute or convalescent COVID-19. The donor label of this sample is uncertain. Material for sequencing was peripheral blood. CDR3: CASSIGTGALSRQFF. CDR3 DNA: TGTGCCAGTAGTATTGGGACAGGGGCCCTTTCCCGGCAGTTCTTC.